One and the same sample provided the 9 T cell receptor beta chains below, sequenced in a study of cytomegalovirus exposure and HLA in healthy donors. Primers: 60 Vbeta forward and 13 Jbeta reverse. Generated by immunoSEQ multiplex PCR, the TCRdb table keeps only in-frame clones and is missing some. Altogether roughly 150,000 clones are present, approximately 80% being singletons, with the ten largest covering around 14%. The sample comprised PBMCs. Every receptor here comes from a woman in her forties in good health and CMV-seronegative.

The CDR3 nucleotides read TGTGCCAGCAGCGTTACCGTGGGGAGCGGGAACACCGGGGAGCTGTTTTTT. Translating it yields CASSVTVGSGNTGELFF. The genes are TRBV9 and TRBJ2-2, with D possibly being TRBD2 (5 bases). This CDR3 region has 17 residues. The V and J ends lost 2 bases and 1 base respectively, with 15 bases between them. CDR1 and CDR2 from the germline V gene are SGDLS and YYNGEE.

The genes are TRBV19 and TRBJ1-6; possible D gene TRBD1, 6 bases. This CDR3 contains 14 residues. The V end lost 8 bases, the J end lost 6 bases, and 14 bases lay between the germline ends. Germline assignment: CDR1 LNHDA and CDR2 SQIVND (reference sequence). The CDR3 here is CASQLGQLNSPLHF. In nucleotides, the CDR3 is TGTGCCAGTCAGCTTGGACAGCTTAATTCACCCCTCCACTTT.

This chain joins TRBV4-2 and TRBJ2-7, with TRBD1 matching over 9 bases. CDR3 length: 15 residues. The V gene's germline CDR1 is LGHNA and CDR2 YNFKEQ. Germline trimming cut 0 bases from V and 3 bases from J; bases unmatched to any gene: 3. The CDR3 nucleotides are TGTGCCAGCAGCCAAGACGGGACAGGGAACTACGAGCAGTACTTC. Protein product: CASSQDGTGNYEQYF.

The CDR3 loop is CASRLDWGGYTF. The CDR3 bases are TGTGCCAGCAGATTGGACTGGGGTGGCTACACCTTC. The J gene is TRBJ1-2, the V gene TRBV6-1; D is unclear. The CDR3 is 12 residues long. Germline V gene lookup returns CDR1 MNHNS and CDR2 SASEGT. V was clipped by 6 bases and J by 7 bases, with 12 bases between them.

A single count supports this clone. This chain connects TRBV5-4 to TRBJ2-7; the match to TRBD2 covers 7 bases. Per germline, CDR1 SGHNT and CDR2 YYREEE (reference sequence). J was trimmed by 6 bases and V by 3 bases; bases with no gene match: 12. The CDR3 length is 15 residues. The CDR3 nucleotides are TGTGCCAGCAGCTCGGCTGCGGGAGTATGGGGCGAGCAGTACTTC. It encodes CASSSAAGVWGEQYF.

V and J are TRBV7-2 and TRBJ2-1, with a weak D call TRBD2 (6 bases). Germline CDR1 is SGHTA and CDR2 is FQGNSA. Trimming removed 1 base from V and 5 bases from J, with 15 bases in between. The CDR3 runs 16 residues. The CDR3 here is CASSLVHGGGHNEQFF. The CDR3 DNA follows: TGTGCCAGCAGCTTAGTTCACGGGGGAGGACACAATGAGCAGTTCTTC.

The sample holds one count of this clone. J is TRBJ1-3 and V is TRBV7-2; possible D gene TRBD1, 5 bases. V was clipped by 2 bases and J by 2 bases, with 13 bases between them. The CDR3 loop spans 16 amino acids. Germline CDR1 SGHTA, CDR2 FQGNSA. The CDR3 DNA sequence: TGTGCCAGCAGCTTAAGTCGGACAACGGCTGGAAACACCATATATTTT. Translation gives CASSLSRTTAGNTIYF.

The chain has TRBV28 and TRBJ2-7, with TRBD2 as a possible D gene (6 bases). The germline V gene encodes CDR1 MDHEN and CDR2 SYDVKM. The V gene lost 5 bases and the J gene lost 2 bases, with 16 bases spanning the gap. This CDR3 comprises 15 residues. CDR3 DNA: TGTGCCAGCAGTCCCCGCCGGGAGCGGACCTACGAGCAGTACTTC. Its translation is CASSPRRERTYEQYF. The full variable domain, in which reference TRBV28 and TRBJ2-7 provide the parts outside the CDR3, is DVKVTQSSRYLVKRTGEKVFLECVQDMDHENMFWYRQDPGLGLRLIYFSYDVKMKEKGDIPEGYSVSREKKERFSLILESASTNQTSMYLCASSPRRERTYEQYFGPGTRLTVT.

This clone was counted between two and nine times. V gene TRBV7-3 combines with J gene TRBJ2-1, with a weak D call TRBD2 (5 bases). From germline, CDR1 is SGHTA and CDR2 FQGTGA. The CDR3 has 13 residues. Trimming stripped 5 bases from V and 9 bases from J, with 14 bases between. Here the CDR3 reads CASSPAGRGEQFF. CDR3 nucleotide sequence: TGTGCCAGCAGCCCTGCGGGCCGCGGTGAGCAGTTCTTC.